These 14 T cell receptor beta chains came from one sample sequenced in a study of Ad26.COV2.S vaccination and SARS-CoV-2 variants. Indicated treatment: about 20 received Ad26.COV2.S at low or high dose, single or two shots; a few received placebo; per-sample allocation not given. Collection of the samples took place on day 63 after the first injection of vaccine or placebo. Assay: immunoSEQ multiplex PCR; the TCRdb copy retains only in-frame clones and omits some. The top ten hold about 2.7% of the sample, which has fewer than 500,000 clones, roughly 87% seen once. Material: peripheral blood, obtained in a trial of Ad26.COV2.S vaccine versus placebo. All receptors come from a person between 18 and 65 years old who received the Ad26.COV2.S COVID-19 vaccine or a placebo.

This clone was detected once. The rearrangement uses TRBV5-4 and TRBJ2-3, with unresolved D. There are 12 residues in the CDR3. Germline assignment: CDR1 SGHNT and CDR2 YYREEE (reference sequence). Trimming stripped 3 bases from V and 2 bases from J, with 4 bases between. The CDR3 nucleotides are TGTGCCAGCAGCTCGTACACAGATACGCAGTATTTT. It codes for CASSSYTDTQYF.

CDR3 nucleotides: TGCGCCAGCAGCCTCCTGGTTGCTCGAGGCTATGGCTACACCTTC. Translating gives CASSLLVARGYGYTF. The gene calls are TRBV5-1 and TRBJ1-2; D unresolved. This CDR3 is built from 15 residues. V was clipped by 4 bases and J by 4 bases, with 17 bases between them. In germline, CDR1 is SGHRS, CDR2 YFSETQ.

The V and J genes are TRBV5-4 and TRBJ2-3; unclear D gene. The CDR3 totals 11 residues. The ends were cut back, 6 bases at V and 2 bases at J, with 4 bases in the middle. CDR1 and CDR2 (germline): SGHNT, YYREEE (reference sequence). The CDR3 coding sequence is TGTGCCAGCACCAACACAGATACGCAGTATTTT. Amino acid sequence: CASTNTDTQYF.

V and J are TRBV28 and TRBJ1-4; 7 bases fit TRBD1. With V trimmed by 8 bases and J by 3 bases, 6 bases remained unmatched. The CDR3 contains 14 residues. Germline V gene lookup returns CDR1 MDHEN and CDR2 SYDVKM. The CDR3, as DNA: TGTGCCAGCTATTCTCAGGGGGCTAATGAAAAACTGTTTTTT. Protein: CASYSQGANEKLFF.

V gene TRBV29-1 combines with J gene TRBJ2-5; D is possibly TRBD1 (5 bases). The CDR3 has 16 residues. The V end lost 1 base, the J end lost 3 bases, and 18 bases lay between the germline ends. Germline V CDR1 and CDR2: SQVTM, ANQGSEA. CDR3: CSVEGQGGSIKETQYF. The CDR3 nucleotides read TGCAGCGTTGAAGGGCAGGGTGGCTCTATTAAAGAGACCCAGTACTTC.

The gene calls are TRBV30 and TRBJ2-5; no clear D. The CDR3 contains 15 residues. Germline V gene lookup returns CDR1 GTSNPN and CDR2 SVGIG (reference sequence). V lost 4 bases, J lost 4 bases, and 19 bases lay in between. As DNA, the CDR3 is TGTGCCTGGACCCCCCTCCATAGGTTCGGAGAGACCCAGTACTTC. Its protein is CAWTPLHRFGETQYF.

The genes are TRBV27 and TRBJ1-5; 11 nucleotides line up with TRBD1. The germline V gene has CDR1 MNHEY and CDR2 SMNVEV (reference sequence). Trimming cost V 6 bases and J 0 bases; bases outside gene matches: 19. CDR3 length equals 21 residues. CDR3 nucleotide sequence: TGTGCCAGCAGCCCCCGCATATTGTCGGGACAGGGGGAGTATAGCAATCAGCCCCAGCATTTT. It encodes CASSPRILSGQGEYSNQPQHF.

The chain joins TRBV9 to TRBJ1-3; possible D gene TRBD1, 5 bases. The CDR3 has 13 residues. Germline V gene data show CDR1 as SGDLS and CDR2 as YYNGEE. With 7 bases removed from V and 3 bases from J, the gap between germline ends came to 11 bases. The CDR3 bases are TGTGCCAGCGGCCAAGGGGTTGGAAACACCATATATTTT. The encoded protein is CASGQGVGNTIYF.

In its sample, this clone was seen once. The chain employs TRBV5-1 and TRBJ1-1, with TRBD1 matching over 9 bases. Trimming at V came to 0 bases and at J to 1 base, leaving 4 bases not matched to a gene. Germline CDR1 reads SGHRS; CDR2 reads YFSETQ. This CDR3 has 16 amino acids. This CDR3 is CASSLGGTGRNTEAFF. For the CDR3, the DNA is TGCGCCAGCAGCTTGGGGGGGACAGGGAGGAACACTGAAGCTTTCTTT.

This clone was seen a handful of times. The chain uses TRBV19 and TRBJ1-3; D possibly corresponds to TRBD1 (5 bases). The CDR3 consists of 16 residues. CDR1 and CDR2 (germline): LNHDA, SQIVND (reference sequence). V shed 3 bases and J shed 3 bases, with 15 bases lying between them. The CDR3 region is CASSIRGDLFGNTIYF. In DNA form, the CDR3 reads TGTGCCAGTAGTATTCGAGGGGATCTGTTTGGAAACACCATATATTTT. Full variable domain (missing parts from reference TRBV19 and TRBJ1-3): DGGITQSPKYLFRKEGQNVTLSCEQNLNHDAMYWYRQDPGQGLRLIYYSQIVNDFQKGDIAEGYSVSREKKESFPLTVTSAQKNPTAFYLCASSIRGDLFGNTIYFGEGSWLTVV.

The rearrangement uses TRBV3-1 (or the pseudogene TRBV3-2) and TRBJ1-5; maybe TRBD1 (6 bases). V lost 3 bases and J lost 4, with 22 bases in between. The CDR3 is 18 residues long. CDR1 is LGHDT, CDR2 YNNKEL, per germline (reference sequence). The CDR3 bases are TGTGCCAGCAGCCACTCTTTTGCAGGAAAGGGGGATAATCAGCCCCAGCATTTT. Translation: CASSHSFAGKGDNQPQHF.

The V gene is TRBV6-6, the J gene TRBJ1-6; D gene uncertain. The germline V gene encodes CDR1 MNHNY and CDR2 SVGAGI (reference sequence). V lost 5 bases and J 0 bases, leaving 14 bases between the germline ends. CDR3 length: 17 residues. In nucleotides, the CDR3 is TGTGCCAGCAGTCCTCGACCCCCGAGCTCCTATAATTCACCCCTCCACTTT. It translates to CASSPRPPSSYNSPLHF.

This clone has more than one count but fewer than ten. The chain recombines TRBV7-9 with TRBJ2-1; D ambiguous. Trimming took off 3 bases at V and 7 bases at J, with 7 bases between the two ends. Germline-derived CDR1 and CDR2 are SEHNR and FQNEAQ (reference sequence). There are 12 residues in the CDR3. Here the CDR3 DNA reads TGTGCCAGCAGCTTCGGCGTGAATGAGCAGTTCTTC. This encodes CASSFGVNEQFF.

This clone has only one observation. The chain employs TRBV6-5 and TRBJ1-2; D is undetermined. The germline V gene has CDR1 MNHEY and CDR2 SVGAGI. V was cut by 2 bases and J by 6 bases, with 10 bases left in between. The CDR3 contains 13 residues. CDR3 nucleotides: TGTGCCAGCAGTTACGACCCCCTCGATGGCTACACCTTC. Translated: CASSYDPLDGYTF.